These 5 T cell receptor beta chains were sequenced from one sample in a study of technical replicates of blood from several donors. TCRdb keeps only in-frame clones here, not all; method: immunoSEQ multiplex PCR. This sample has more than 65,000 clones; approximately 94% occur once, and the top ten carry roughly 0.25%. The source material was T cells isolated from PBMCs. These TCRs come from a human donor in good health.

The chain uses TRBV10-1 and TRBJ2-2; 9 positions match TRBD2. Losses at the gene ends were 3 bases for V and 7 bases for J; bases not matched to a gene: 6. The germline V gene encodes CDR1 WNHNN and CDR2 SYGVQD (reference sequence). The CDR3 is made up of 15 amino acids. The CDR3 DNA is TGCGCCAGCAGTGACATAGCGGGAGTCGGCGGGGAGCTGTTTTTT. This translates into CASSDIAGVGGELFF.

This clone is a singleton in its sample. The V and J genes are TRBV27 and TRBJ2-7; 11 nucleotides align to TRBD1. The CDR3 spans 15 residues. With 7 bases clipped from V and 3 bases from J, the junction kept 8 bases outside the gene matches. Germline lookup yields CDR1 MNHEY and CDR2 SMNVEV (reference sequence). The CDR3 sequence is CASNSWTGGDYEQYF. The CDR3, as DNA: TGTGCCAGCAACTCATGGACAGGGGGCGACTACGAGCAGTACTTC.

The rearrangement links TRBV11-2 to TRBJ1-2; 7 nucleotides match TRBD1. CDR3 size: 13 residues. From germline, CDR1 is SGHAT and CDR2 FQNNGV. With 2 bases clipped from V and 6 bases from J, the junction kept 3 bases outside the gene matches. The CDR3 region is CASSLFQGDGYTF. CDR3 nucleotides: TGTGCCAGCAGCTTATTCCAGGGGGATGGCTACACCTTC.

V gene TRBV2 combines with J gene TRBJ2-3, with a possible D match to TRBD1 (6 bases). Germline CDR1 and CDR2: SNHLY and FYNNEI. Trimming removed 7 bases at V and 0 bases at J, with 14 bases between. This CDR3 is built from 15 residues. CDR3 nucleotides: TGTGCCAGCAAGGGGGATCCCCGTAGCACAGATACGCAGTATTTT. Translation gives CASKGDPRSTDTQYF.

This clone occurred once. The rearrangement uses TRBV5-1 and TRBJ2-3, with a possible D match to TRBD1 (6 bases). Germline CDR1 is SGHRS and CDR2 is YFSETQ. This CDR3 region has 13 residues. V gave up 4 bases and J gave up 4 bases, with 10 bases separating them. The chain's CDR3 is CASSIRQADTQYF. DNA for the CDR3: TGCGCCAGCAGCATCAGACAGGCAGATACGCAGTATTTT. Variable domain in full (rest from reference TRBV5-1 and TRBJ2-3): KAGVTQTPRYLIKTRGQQVTLSCSPISGHRSVSWYQQTPGQGLQFLFEYFSETQRNKGNFPGRFSGRQFSNSRSEMNVSTLELGDSALYLCASSIRQADTQYFGPGTRLTVL.